These 31 T cell receptor beta chains came from one sample sequenced in a study of blood T cell repertoires in COVID-19. The data were produced by immunoSEQ multiplex PCR, yet TCRdb's version contains in-frame clones alone and is incomplete. The sample consists of a few hundred thousand clones, roughly nine tenths of them appearing once. Sequencing was performed on peripheral blood. All receptors come from a young man with active or convalescent COVID-19.

The chain has TRBV6-1 and TRBJ2-3, with 10 bases fitting TRBD2. CDR1 is MNHNS and CDR2 is SASEGT in the germline V gene. The CDR3 runs 15 residues. The V segment lost 2 bases and the J segment 6 bases; nucleotides outside the gene matches: 5. CDR3 protein: CASSEQAGGRDTQYF. The CDR3 region has the DNA TGTGCCAGCAGTGAACAAGCGGGAGGGAGGGATACGCAGTATTTT.

This rearrangement joins TRBV7-2 to TRBJ1-1; TRBD1 is a possible D gene (5 bases). Looked up from germline, CDR1 is SGHTA and CDR2 is FQGNSA. This CDR3 has 14 residues. V was cut by 1 base and J by 3 bases, with 9 bases left in between. In DNA, the CDR3 is TGTGCCAGCAGCTTAGTCTGGGGGGACACTGAAGCTTTCTTT. This gives the protein CASSLVWGDTEAFF.

This clone was seen only once. The chain employs TRBV6-2 or TRBV6-3 and TRBJ1-1; D uncertain. Germline values: CDR1 MNHEY, CDR2 SVGEGT. This CDR3 comprises 11 residues. Deletions cut 4 bases from V and 10 bases from J, with 10 bases between. This chain's CDR3 is CASSSRIAAFF. As DNA, the CDR3 is TGTGCCAGCAGTTCGAGAATCGCAGCTTTCTTT.

This sequence joins TRBV4-1 and TRBJ2-7; 7 bases are a match to TRBD1. Trimming cost V 5 bases and J 0 bases; bases outside gene matches: 7. The CDR3 spans 15 residues. The germline gives CDR1 MGHRA, CDR2 YSYEKL. CDR3 sequence reads: CASSGRDSSSYEQYF. The CDR3, as DNA: TGCGCCAGCAGCGGACGGGACAGCAGCTCCTACGAGCAGTACTTC.

This rearrangement joins TRBV11-3 to TRBJ2-1, with D maybe TRBD1 (5 bases). CDR1 and CDR2 from the germline V gene are SGHNT and YENEEA. Trimming cost V 3 bases and J 1 base, with 10 bases left between them. The CDR3 consists of 15 residues. The DNA of the CDR3 is TGTGCCAGCAGCTTGACGCAGGGTTCCTACAATGAGCAGTTCTTC. Its protein is CASSLTQGSYNEQFF.

The chain joins TRBV2 to TRBJ1-2; 8 nucleotides agree with TRBD1. CDR1 and CDR2 (germline): SNHLY, FYNNEI. The CDR3 sequence is 13 residues long. The J segment lost 4 bases and the V segment lost 5 bases, leaving 3 bases of the junction unmatched. The CDR3 bases are TGTGCCAGCAGTAGGGACAGGCTCTATGGCTACACCTTC. Translation gives CASSRDRLYGYTF.

CDR3 loop: CASSFVPRGYQETQYF. The CDR3 region has the DNA TGTGCCAGCAGCTTCGTCCCCAGGGGTTATCAAGAGACCCAGTACTTC. V usage is TRBV7-6 and J usage is TRBJ2-5; perhaps TRBD1 as D (6 bases). The ends were cut back, 3 bases at V and 2 bases at J, with 16 bases in the middle. This CDR3 has 16 amino acids. Germline values: CDR1 SGHVS, CDR2 FNYEAQ.

The V gene is TRBV7-2, the J gene TRBJ2-3; TRBD2 matches at 9 bases. Unmatched junction bases numbered 6, after V lost 1 base and J lost 4 bases. This CDR3 has 16 amino acids. Germline V gene sequence: CDR1 SGHTA, CDR2 FQGNSA. The CDR3 here is CASSLVSGGYADTQYF. In DNA form, the CDR3 reads TGTGCCAGCAGCTTAGTGAGCGGGGGGTACGCAGATACGCAGTATTTT.

This sequence joins TRBV5-1 and TRBJ2-7, with 10 positions matching TRBD1. CDR3 size: 15 residues. Germline loops: CDR1 SGHRS, CDR2 YFSETQ. The V and J ends lost 3 bases and 5 bases, in that order; junction bases with no gene match: 8. This CDR3 is CASSSRGQGKHEQYF. CDR3 nucleotides: TGCGCCAGCAGCTCTCGGGGACAGGGGAAGCACGAGCAGTACTTC.

V and J are TRBV28 and TRBJ1-4, with TRBD1 identical over 11 bases. Germline assignment: CDR1 MDHEN and CDR2 SYDVKM. The CDR3 runs 19 residues. V trimming: 4 bases; J trimming: 6 bases; junction bases outside the gene matches: 16. In nucleotides, the CDR3 is TGTGCCAGCAGTTACCACGGGCCAGGACAGGGGGCGAATGATGAAAAACTGTTTTTT. Encoded protein: CASSYHGPGQGANDEKLFF.

V usage is TRBV19 and J usage is TRBJ2-1, with TRBD2 matching over 8 bases. The CDR3 runs 15 residues. V shed 6 bases, J shed 8 bases, and the junction held 12 bases outside the gene matches. Germline values: CDR1 LNHDA, CDR2 SQIVND (reference sequence). CDR3 coding DNA: TGTGCCAGTAGCACCAGCGGGAGAAGGGGGTATGAGCAGTTCTTC. This translates into CASSTSGRRGYEQFF.

This clone was observed once. V gene TRBV5-6 combines with J gene TRBJ2-2, with TRBD1 matching over 7 bases. V was pared by 0 bases and J by 1 base, with 0 bases of the junction left unmatched. The CDR3 loop spans 15 amino acids. Germline CDR1 reads SGHDT; CDR2 reads YYEEEE. Written as DNA, the CDR3 is TGTGCCAGCAGCTTGGACAGGGGGAACACCGGGGAGCTGTTTTTT. It translates to CASSLDRGNTGELFF.

The chain uses TRBV5-1 and TRBJ2-2, with D hard to call. Germline-derived CDR1 and CDR2 are SGHRS and YFSETQ. Between the trimmed V and J ends, which lost 2 bases and 0 bases, there was a span of 8 bases. The CDR3 totals 15 residues. The CDR3 DNA is TGCGCCAGCAGCTTCGTGAGATCGAACACCGGGGAGCTGTTTTTT. It yields the protein CASSFVRSNTGELFF.

This clone appeared a few times. The CDR3 region has the DNA TGCGCCAGCAGTGACCGGAGACAGGCCGCAAACACTGAAGCTTTCTTT. This gives the protein CASSDRRQAANTEAFF. The chain links TRBV10-2 to TRBJ1-1; D is possibly TRBD1 (6 bases). The V and J ends lost 3 bases and 2 bases respectively, with 16 bases between them. CDR3 length: 16 amino acids. Germline V gene lookup returns CDR1 WSHSY and CDR2 SAAADI.

The chain links TRBV5-6 to TRBJ2-4, with 13 bases identical to TRBD2. The CDR3 loop spans 15 amino acids. With V trimmed by 2 bases and J by 9 bases, 5 bases remained unmatched. The germline V gene encodes CDR1 SGHDT and CDR2 YYEEEE. The DNA of the CDR3 is TGTGCCAGCAGCTTACTAGCGGGAGGGCCTATCATTCAGTACTTC. Its translation is CASSLLAGGPIIQYF.

The chain is built from TRBV5-6 and TRBJ1-2; 12 nucleotides align to TRBD1. The CDR3 is 17 residues long. Germline CDR1 SGHDT, CDR2 YYEEEE. Losses at the gene ends were 1 base for V and 3 bases for J; bases not matched to a gene: 7. CDR3 sequence (DNA): TGTGCCAGCAGCTTGACGGGACAGGGGGCAGTTTACTATGGCTACACCTTC. Protein product: CASSLTGQGAVYYGYTF.

This sequence joins TRBV4-1 and TRBJ2-7, with 8 bases fitting TRBD2. Germline assignment: CDR1 MGHRA and CDR2 YSYEKL. The CDR3 runs 14 residues. J was trimmed by 5 bases and V by 8 bases; bases with no gene match: 11. The CDR3 sequence is CASDRDGGRHEQYF. The CDR3 nucleotides are TGCGCCAGCGACCGGGACGGCGGGAGGCACGAGCAGTACTTC.

This clone came up once. The genes are TRBV4-1 and TRBJ2-5; D not resolved. The length of the CDR3 is 14 residues. Germline CDR1 reads MGHRA; CDR2 reads YSYEKL. V lost 1 base and J lost 0, with 6 bases in between. CDR3 in DNA: TGCGCCAGCAGCCAAGCTTACTACCAAGAGACCCAGTACTTC. Amino acids: CASSQAYYQETQYF.

This chain joins TRBV10-1 and TRBJ2-7; possible D gene TRBD1, 5 bases. The CDR3 runs to 15 residues. V was shortened by 10 bases and J by 0 bases, with 19 bases between the two germline ends. In germline, CDR1 is WNHNN, CDR2 SYGVQD (reference sequence). The CDR3 spells CATPRGGSPSYEQYF. The CDR3 region has the DNA TGCGCCACCCCAAGGGGCGGATCACCCTCCTACGAGCAGTACTTC.

The chain couples TRBV29-1 to TRBJ2-2; D remains unclear. V was trimmed by 4 bases and J by 0 bases, leaving 15 bases between them. The CDR3 has 16 residues. Per germline, CDR1 SQVTM and CDR2 ANQGSEA. DNA of the CDR3: TGCAGCGTTGCTTGGAGCGAACTTTCGAACACCGGGGAGCTGTTTTTT. The encoded protein is CSVAWSELSNTGELFF.

This chain links TRBV5-1 with TRBJ2-1, with 12 bases that match TRBD2. With V trimmed by 0 bases and J by 6 bases, 4 bases remained unmatched. Germline-derived CDR1 and CDR2 are SGHRS and YFSETQ. This CDR3 is built from 16 residues. The CDR3 loop reads CASSLGLAGDGNEQFF. The CDR3 region has the DNA TGCGCCAGCAGCTTGGGACTAGCGGGAGATGGCAATGAGCAGTTCTTC.

This clone appeared a single time. This CDR3 reads CATRVSSGPYNEQFF. The CDR3 nucleotides read TGTGCCACGAGAGTTTCTAGCGGACCTTACAATGAGCAGTTCTTC. The chain recombines TRBV19 with TRBJ2-1; 7 positions agree with TRBD2. This CDR3 has 15 amino acids. The germline CDR1 and CDR2 sequences are LNHDA and SQIVND (reference sequence). Trimming removed 10 bases from V and 4 bases from J; junction bases left unmatched: 13.

CDR3 residues: CASRSGNGYTF. CDR3 sequence (DNA): TGTGCCAGCAGGTCAGGAAATGGCTACACCTTC. The rearrangement uses TRBV2 and TRBJ1-2; no definite D call. V was shortened by 6 bases and J by 6 bases, with 8 bases between the two germline ends. Germline values: CDR1 SNHLY, CDR2 FYNNEI. The CDR3 is 11 residues long.

The gene calls are TRBV5-1 and TRBJ2-1, with 10 nucleotides matching TRBD1. The CDR3 is made up of 15 amino acids. J was trimmed by 2 bases and V by 3 bases; bases with no gene match: 2. CDR1 and CDR2 from the germline V gene are SGHRS and YFSETQ. This CDR3 is CASSSGQGAYNEQFF. The DNA of the CDR3 is TGCGCCAGCAGCTCTGGACAGGGGGCCTACAATGAGCAGTTCTTC.

This clone has just a few counts. The V call is TRBV21-1, the J call TRBJ2-7; the table's D call, TRBD1, was not checked against the DNA. TRBV21-1 counts as a pseudogene. The CDR3 is 14 residues long. CDR3 sequence: CASSLPGQGYEQYF. The CDR3 region has the DNA TGTGCCAGCAGTCTTCCCGGACAGGGCTACGAGCAGTACTTC.

The genes are TRBV7-7 and TRBJ2-2, with 7 bases fitting TRBD1. CDR3 length: 15 residues. The junction had 4 bases not matched to a gene; V was cut back by 5 bases and J by 1 base. Germline V gives CDR1 SSHAT, CDR2 FNYEAQ (reference sequence). CDR3 sequence reads: CASSPGDRNTGELFF. CDR3 DNA sequence: TGTGCCAGCAGCCCCGGGGACAGGAACACCGGGGAGCTGTTTTTT.

The J gene is TRBJ2-7, the V gene TRBV4-3, with 11 bases matching TRBD2. The germline gives CDR1 LGHNA, CDR2 YSLEER. J gave up 3 bases and V 0 bases, and 7 bases lay outside the gene matches. This CDR3 has 17 residues. In DNA form, the CDR3 reads TGCGCCAGCAGCCAAGATGAGGGAACTAGCGGGGGCTACGAGCAGTACTTC. Translating gives CASSQDEGTSGGYEQYF.

A single count supports this clone. This sequence joins TRBV4-1 and TRBJ2-6, with TRBD2 identical over 8 bases. Germline V gives CDR1 MGHRA, CDR2 YSYEKL. The CDR3 runs 18 residues. Trimming cost V 0 bases and J 0 bases; bases outside gene matches: 4. DNA for the CDR3: TGCGCCAGCAGCCAAGACCGAGCGGGAGTCTCTGGGGCCAACGTCCTGACTTTC. This sequence encodes CASSQDRAGVSGANVLTF.

The chain has TRBV28 and TRBJ1-5; TRBD1 is a possible D gene (5 bases). Germline CDR1 and CDR2: MDHEN and SYDVKM. Trimming pared 2 bases from V and 7 bases from J, leaving 12 bases between. This CDR3 has 14 amino acids. The DNA for the CDR3 is TGTGCCAGCAGTTTAACCGGGGGGGGGCAGCCCCAGCATTTT. The encoded protein is CASSLTGGGQPQHF.

V usage is TRBV9 and J usage is TRBJ2-1, with 9 bases matching TRBD2. J lost 4 bases, V lost 0 bases, and 11 bases had no gene match. Germline V gene lookup returns CDR1 SGDLS and CDR2 YYNGEE. The CDR3 runs 18 residues. The CDR3 loop reads CASSVDGGRVRGYNEQFF. The CDR3 DNA is TGTGCCAGCAGCGTAGATGGCGGGAGGGTACGGGGGTACAATGAGCAGTTCTTC.

This rearrangement joins TRBV18 to TRBJ1-2; D unresolved. The V gene lost 2 bases and the J gene lost 1 base, with 8 bases spanning the gap. The germline gives CDR1 KGHSH, CDR2 LQKENI. The CDR3 length is 14 residues. CDR3 nucleotides: TGTGCCAGCTCACCAGGGCCGCGTAACTATGGCTACACCTTC. This encodes CASSPGPRNYGYTF.